This TCR beta chain was identified in a study of breast tumors, draining lymph nodes, adjacent tissues. Study-level points and caveats: Tumor repertoires ranked between lymph nodes and nontumor tissue in diversity, with V and J gene preferences. Tumor and nontumor repertoires were significantly more similar in luminal-like than in basal-like breast cancer. Tumor T cell lymph node origin was a supported hypothesis, not proven. Data fit most tumor T cells coming from lymph node, expanding in tumor.

This clonotype was found many times. Its antigen is not identified. TCRdb called the multiplex PCR reads again in MiXCR, with one record for every CDR3 protein. The table lists 84,000 or so distinct CDR3 sequences, approximately 29% of them singletons, with more than 8% in the top ten. Samples came from axillary lymph nodes draining the breast cancer. The CDR3 runs to 15 residues. Trimming left V 2 bases short and J 5 bases short, with 16 bases between. Germline-derived CDR1 and CDR2 are DFQATT and SNEGSKA (reference sequence). This receptor was taken from a female donor with breast cancer. Some clones in this sample may be carry-over from other donors' samples. The sequenced material came from axillary lymph node tissue. V usage is TRBV20-1 and J usage is TRBJ1-5; TRBD1 is a possible D gene (6 bases). CDR3 bases: TGCAGTGCTAGAAGCGGGGGCAATTGGGATCAGCCCCAGCATTTT. Amino acids: CSARSGGNWDQPQHF.